One and the same sample provided the 8 T cell receptor beta chains below, sequenced in a study of blood T cell repertoires in COVID-19. Using immunoSEQ multiplex PCR, the repertoire was profiled, and TCRdb retains in-frame clones only, with some absent. Among fewer than 150,000 clones, over 70% were seen once, and the ten largest hold 25% to 35%. Material for sequencing was peripheral blood. These receptors came from a woman aged 70 to 79 with acute or convalescent COVID-19.

This clone was recorded once. The chain recombines TRBV12-3 or TRBV12-4 with TRBJ1-6; unclear D gene. The V gene lost 3 bases and the J gene lost 10 bases, with 10 bases spanning the gap. CDR3 length: 13 amino acids. CDR3 coding DNA: TGTGCCAGCAGTTTTGCACTACGGTCACCCCTCCACTTT. It encodes CASSFALRSPLHF.

This chain connects TRBV11-2 to TRBJ2-1; D not resolved. The CDR3 is 15 residues long. Germline V gene lookup returns CDR1 SGHAT and CDR2 FQNNGV. The V and J ends lost 6 bases and 0 bases respectively, with 12 bases between them. CDR3 in amino acids: CASSLSASSYNEQFF. CDR3 coding DNA: TGTGCCAGCAGTTTGAGCGCGAGCTCCTACAATGAGCAGTTCTTC.

CDR3 nucleotide sequence: TGTGCCAGCAACCCATTGACCCGGGACAGGGGATATGGCTACACCTTC. As protein: CASNPLTRDRGYGYTF. The chain recombines TRBV28 with TRBJ1-2; 10 bases fit TRBD1. CDR3 size: 16 residues. The junction had 13 bases not matched to a gene; V was cut back by 7 bases and J by 5 bases. Germline lookup yields CDR1 MDHEN and CDR2 SYDVKM.

This clone was detected a few times. The chain couples TRBV10-1 to TRBJ2-2; 10 nucleotides agree with TRBD2. The ends lost 6 bases at V and 8 bases at J; junction bases unmatched: 12. CDR3 length: 16 residues. Germline lookup yields CDR1 WNHNN and CDR2 SYGVQD (reference sequence). CDR3 nucleotides: TGCGCCAGCAGCCCGGTGCTAGCGGGGGAGATTGGGGAGCTGTTTTTT. It encodes CASSPVLAGEIGELFF.

This chain connects TRBV19 to TRBJ1-5, with 7 nucleotides matching TRBD1. With V trimmed by 5 bases and J by 5 bases, 6 bases remained unmatched. The CDR3 is made up of 14 amino acids. The germline V gene encodes CDR1 LNHDA and CDR2 SQIVND (reference sequence). Written as DNA, the CDR3 is TGTGCCAGTAGTCCCCAGACAGGGCATCAGCCCCAGCATTTT. It encodes CASSPQTGHQPQHF.

The chain links TRBV28 to TRBJ1-5; the D gene is possibly TRBD1 (5 bases). CDR3 size: 12 residues. Per the germline V gene, CDR1 is MDHEN and CDR2 is SYDVKM. Trimming removed 6 bases at V and 6 bases at J, with 9 bases between. The CDR3 coding sequence is TGTGCCAGCAGAGAGGGACTTCAGCCCCAGCATTTT. Its protein is CASREGLQPQHF. The variable domain in full, with the rest retrieved from reference TRBV28 and TRBJ1-5, is DVKVTQSSRYLVKRTGEKVFLECVQDMDHENMFWYRQDPGLGLRLIYFSYDVKMKEKGDIPEGYSVSREKKERFSLILESASTNQTSMYLCASREGLQPQHFGDGTRLSIL.

The V gene is TRBV9, the J gene TRBJ1-4, with TRBD1 as a possible D gene (5 bases). There are 16 residues in the CDR3. The germline V gene has CDR1 SGDLS and CDR2 YYNGEE. V lost 4 bases to trimming and J lost 3 bases, with 16 bases between them. The DNA of the CDR3 is TGTGCCAGCAGCCCCGATCCCGGACACGCTAATGAAAAACTGTTTTTT. Amino acids: CASSPDPGHANEKLFF.

This clone was recorded once. The CDR3 spells CASSLTGTGLLSGANVLTF. CDR3 DNA: TGTGCCAGCAGCCTCACCGGGACGGGACTCCTCTCTGGGGCCAACGTCCTGACTTTC. The chain employs TRBV4-2 and TRBJ2-6, with D possibly TRBD2 on 6 matching bases. CDR1 is LGHNA and CDR2 is YNFKEQ in the germline V gene. The length of the CDR3 is 19 residues. Deletions cut 4 bases from V and 0 bases from J, with 19 bases between.